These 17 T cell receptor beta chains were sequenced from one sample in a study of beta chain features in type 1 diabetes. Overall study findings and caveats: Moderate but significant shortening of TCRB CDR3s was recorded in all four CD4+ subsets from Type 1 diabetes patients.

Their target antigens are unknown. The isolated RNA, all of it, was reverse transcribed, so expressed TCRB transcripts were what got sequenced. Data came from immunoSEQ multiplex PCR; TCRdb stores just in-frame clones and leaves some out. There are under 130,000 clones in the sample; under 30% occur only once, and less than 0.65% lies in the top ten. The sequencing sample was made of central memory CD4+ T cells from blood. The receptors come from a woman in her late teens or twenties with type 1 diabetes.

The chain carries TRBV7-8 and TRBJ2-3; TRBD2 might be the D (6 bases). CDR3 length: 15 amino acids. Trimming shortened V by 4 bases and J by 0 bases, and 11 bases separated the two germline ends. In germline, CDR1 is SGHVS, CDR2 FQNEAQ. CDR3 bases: TGTGCCAGCAGCTCTAGCGAGACTAGCACAGATACGCAGTATTTT. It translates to CASSSSETSTDTQYF.

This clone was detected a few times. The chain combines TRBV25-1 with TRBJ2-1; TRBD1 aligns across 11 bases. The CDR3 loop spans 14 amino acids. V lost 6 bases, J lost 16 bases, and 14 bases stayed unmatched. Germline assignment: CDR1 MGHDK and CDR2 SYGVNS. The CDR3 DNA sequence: TGTGCCAGCAGCAACCGGGACAGGGGGGAACTTATCTTCTTC. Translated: CASSNRDRGELIFF.

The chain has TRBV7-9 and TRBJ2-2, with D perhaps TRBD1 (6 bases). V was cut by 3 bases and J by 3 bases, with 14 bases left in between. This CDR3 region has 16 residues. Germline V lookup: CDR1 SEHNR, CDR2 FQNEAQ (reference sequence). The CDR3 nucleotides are TGTGCCAGCAGCTTCAGGGGAAATGTGGACACCGGGGAGCTGTTTTTT. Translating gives CASSFRGNVDTGELFF. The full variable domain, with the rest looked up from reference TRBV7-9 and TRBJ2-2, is DTGVSQNPRHKITKRGQNVTFRCDPISEHNRLYWYRQTLGQGPEFLTYFQNEAQLEKSRLLSDRFSAERPKGSFSTLEIQRTEQGDSAMYLCASSFRGNVDTGELFFGEGSRLTVL.

CDR3 DNA: TGTGCCAGCAGTGCCGGGAAGTGGGAGCTGTTTTTT. This encodes CASSAGKWELFF. The chain joins TRBV2 to TRBJ2-2; weak D call: TRBD2 (5 bases). Between the trimmed V and J ends, which lost 4 bases and 9 bases, there was a span of 9 bases. This CDR3 contains 12 residues. CDR1 and CDR2 from the germline V gene are SNHLY and FYNNEI.

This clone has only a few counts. In DNA form, the CDR3 reads TGTGCCAGCAGCTTAGGTCTAGAAATGATAGGACAGTTCTTC. It is translated as CASSLGLEMIGQFF. The chain has TRBV7-2 and TRBJ2-1, with D unresolved. Germline CDR1 reads SGHTA; CDR2 reads FQGNSA. The CDR3 contains 14 residues. Trimming cost V 1 base and J 13 bases, with 17 bases left between them.

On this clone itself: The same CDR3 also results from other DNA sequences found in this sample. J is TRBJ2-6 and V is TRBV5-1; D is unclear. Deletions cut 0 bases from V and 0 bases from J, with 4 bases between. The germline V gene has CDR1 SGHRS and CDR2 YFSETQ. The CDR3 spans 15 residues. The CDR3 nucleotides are TGCGCCAGCAGCTTGGCAATCTCTGGGGCCAACGTCCTGACTTTC. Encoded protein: CASSLAISGANVLTF.

In DNA form, the CDR3 reads TGTGCCAGCTCACTAGGGACAGGGGACTCCTACGAGCAGTACTTC. Its translation: CASSLGTGDSYEQYF. The rearrangement uses TRBV18 and TRBJ2-7; 10 nucleotides match TRBD1. The CDR3 is made up of 15 amino acids. Trimming took 4 bases from V and 0 from J; bases not matched to a gene: 3. Per the germline V gene, CDR1 is KGHSH and CDR2 is LQKENI.

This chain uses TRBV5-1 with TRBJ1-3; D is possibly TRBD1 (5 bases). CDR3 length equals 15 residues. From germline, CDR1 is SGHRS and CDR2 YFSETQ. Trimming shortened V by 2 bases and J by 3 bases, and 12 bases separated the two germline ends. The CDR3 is CASSFETGGGNTIYF. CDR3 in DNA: TGCGCCAGCAGCTTCGAAACAGGTGGTGGAAACACCATATATTTT.

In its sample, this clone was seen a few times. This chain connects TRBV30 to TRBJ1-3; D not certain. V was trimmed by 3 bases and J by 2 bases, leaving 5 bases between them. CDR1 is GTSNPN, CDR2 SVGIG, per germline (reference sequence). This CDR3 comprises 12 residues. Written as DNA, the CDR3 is TGTGCCTGGAGGGGCCCTGGAAACACCATATATTTT. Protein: CAWRGPGNTIYF.

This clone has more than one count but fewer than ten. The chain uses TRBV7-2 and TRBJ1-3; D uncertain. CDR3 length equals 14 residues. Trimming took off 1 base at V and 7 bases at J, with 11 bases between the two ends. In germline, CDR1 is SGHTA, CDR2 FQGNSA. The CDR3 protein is CASSLDWGANTIYF. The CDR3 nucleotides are TGTGCCAGCAGCTTAGATTGGGGAGCGAACACCATATATTTT.

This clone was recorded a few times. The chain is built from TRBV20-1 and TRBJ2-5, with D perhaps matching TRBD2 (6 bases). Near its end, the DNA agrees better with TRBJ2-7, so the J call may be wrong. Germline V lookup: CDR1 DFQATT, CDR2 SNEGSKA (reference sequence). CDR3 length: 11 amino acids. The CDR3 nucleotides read TGCAGTGCCTCTAGCGTTCGCGAGCAGTACTTC. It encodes CSASSVREQYF.

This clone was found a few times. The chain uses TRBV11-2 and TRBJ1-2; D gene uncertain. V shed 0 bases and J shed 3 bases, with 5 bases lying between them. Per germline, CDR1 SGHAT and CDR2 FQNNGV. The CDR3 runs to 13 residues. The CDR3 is CASSLDPDYGYTF. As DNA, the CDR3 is TGTGCCAGCAGCTTAGATCCCGACTATGGCTACACCTTC. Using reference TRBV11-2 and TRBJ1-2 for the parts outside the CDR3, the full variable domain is EAGVAQSPRYKIIEKRQSVAFWCNPISGHATLYWYQQILGQGPKLLIQFQNNGVVDDSQLPKDRFSAERLKGVDSTLKIQPAKLEDSAVYLCASSLDPDYGYTFGSGTRLTVV.

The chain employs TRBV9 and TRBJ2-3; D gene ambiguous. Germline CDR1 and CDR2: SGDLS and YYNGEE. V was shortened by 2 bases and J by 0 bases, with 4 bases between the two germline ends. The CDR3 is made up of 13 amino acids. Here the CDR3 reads CASSVGSTDTQYF. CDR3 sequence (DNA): TGTGCCAGCAGCGTGGGCAGCACAGATACGCAGTATTTT.

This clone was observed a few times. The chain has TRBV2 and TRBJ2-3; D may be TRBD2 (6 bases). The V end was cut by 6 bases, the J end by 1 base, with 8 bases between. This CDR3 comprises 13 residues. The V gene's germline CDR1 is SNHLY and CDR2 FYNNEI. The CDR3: CASRAGRTDTQYF. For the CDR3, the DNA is TGTGCCAGCAGGGCGGGACGCACAGATACGCAGTATTTT.

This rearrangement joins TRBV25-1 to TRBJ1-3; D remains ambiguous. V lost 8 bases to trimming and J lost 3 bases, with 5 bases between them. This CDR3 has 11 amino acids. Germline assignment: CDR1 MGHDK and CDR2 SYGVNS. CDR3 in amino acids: CASANGNTIYF. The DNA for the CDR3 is TGTGCCAGCGCTAATGGAAACACCATATATTTT.

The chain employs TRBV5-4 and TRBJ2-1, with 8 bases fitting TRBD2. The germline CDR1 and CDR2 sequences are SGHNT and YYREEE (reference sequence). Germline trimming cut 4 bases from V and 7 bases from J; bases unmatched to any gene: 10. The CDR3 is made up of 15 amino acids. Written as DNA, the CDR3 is TGTGCCAGCAGCGGGGCGGGGGGCCGAAGTAATGAGCAGTTCTTC. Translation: CASSGAGGRSNEQFF.

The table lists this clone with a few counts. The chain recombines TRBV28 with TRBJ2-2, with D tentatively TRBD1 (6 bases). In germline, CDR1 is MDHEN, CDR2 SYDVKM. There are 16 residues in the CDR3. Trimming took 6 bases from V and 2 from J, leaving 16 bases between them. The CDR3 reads CASRLPGTSNTGELFF. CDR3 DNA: TGTGCCAGCAGATTACCCGGGACATCCAACACCGGGGAGCTGTTTTTT.